The next 15 T cell receptor beta chains were all read from a single sample in a study of TIL therapy for anti-PD-1-resistant metastatic lung cancer (dated by TCRdb to the early 2020s). What this sample's time point label stands for: pre-treatment sample, taken before nivolumab and TIL therapy. TCR beta CDR3 regions were amplified from genomic DNA with the immunoSEQ v3 hsTCRB kit using bias-controlled multiplex PCR. TCRdb holds this immuneACCESS table with in-frame rearrangements only. Some clones are missing; in checked studies, unresolved V genes explain under half, and the rest has no known cause. The table for this sample lists tens of thousands of clones; roughly 84% of them were counted only once. Clones ranked in the top ten supply approximately 2.8% of the sample. Sequenced material: blood, taken at baseline. These receptor sequences come from a person between 25 and 79 years old with non-small cell lung cancer.

The rearrangement joins TRBV5-1 to TRBJ1-1; D is ambiguous. Trimming shortened V by 0 bases and J by 6 bases, and 15 bases separated the two germline ends. Germline V CDR1 and CDR2: SGHRS, YFSETQ. The CDR3 length is 15 residues. The chain's CDR3 is CASSLEAPVYSEAFF. DNA for the CDR3: TGCGCCAGCAGCTTGGAAGCGCCGGTGTACTCTGAAGCTTTCTTT.

The CDR3 loop reads CASSLSNSGANVLTF. CDR3 in DNA: TGTGCCAGCAGTTTATCGAACTCTGGGGCCAACGTCCTGACTTTC. The chain has TRBV27 and TRBJ2-6; D ambiguous. CDR1 MNHEY and CDR2 SMNVEV come from the germline V gene (reference sequence). The CDR3 is made up of 15 amino acids. The V gene lost 0 bases and the J gene lost 0 bases, with 3 bases spanning the gap.

The chain employs TRBV19 and TRBJ2-3, with a weak D call TRBD1 (5 bases). Per the germline V gene, CDR1 is LNHDA and CDR2 is SQIVND (reference sequence). Trimming shortened V by 6 bases and J by 2 bases, and 18 bases separated the two germline ends. The CDR3 is 16 amino acids. CDR3 protein: CASSLPGNSITDTQYF. In DNA form, the CDR3 reads TGTGCCAGTAGCCTCCCAGGGAACAGTATCACAGATACGCAGTATTTT.

This sequence joins TRBV11-3 and TRBJ1-2, with a weak D call TRBD1 (6 bases). This CDR3 region has 14 residues. The germline V gene encodes CDR1 SGHNT and CDR2 YENEEA. V lost 4 bases, J lost 6 bases, and 15 bases lay in between. In DNA form, the CDR3 reads TGTGCCAGCAGCTCGGGACATTTGATCAATGGCTACACCTTC. This sequence encodes CASSSGHLINGYTF.

CDR3 bases: TGTGCCAGCAGTGAATTAGGTGTTTCGGGGGAAAAACTGTTTTTT. Translated: CASSELGVSGEKLFF. This chain uses TRBV6-1 with TRBJ1-4; D remains unclear. The CDR3 extends over 15 amino acids. Germline CDR1 MNHNS, CDR2 SASEGT. Trimming pared 2 bases from V and 8 bases from J, leaving 15 bases between.

This chain uses TRBV18 with TRBJ2-2; D remains unclear. This CDR3 is 16 amino acids long. The V end lost 2 bases, the J end lost 0 bases, and 10 bases lay between the germline ends. Germline V gene sequence: CDR1 KGHSH, CDR2 LQKENI. CDR3: CASSPGRWPNTGELFF. CDR3 DNA sequence: TGTGCCAGCTCACCAGGAAGGTGGCCGAACACCGGGGAGCTGTTTTTT.

The gene calls are TRBV4-1 and TRBJ1-1; D not resolved. Germline assignment: CDR1 MGHRA and CDR2 YSYEKL. The length of the CDR3 is 15 residues. Trimming removed 0 bases from V and 4 bases from J, with 12 bases in between. The CDR3 protein is CASSQDSRVGTEAFF. The DNA for the CDR3 is TGCGCCAGCAGCCAAGACTCAAGGGTGGGCACTGAAGCTTTCTTT.

This chain uses TRBV18 with TRBJ1-2; D ambiguous. Per germline, CDR1 KGHSH and CDR2 LQKENI. There are 14 residues in the CDR3. Trimming shortened V by 6 bases and J by 7 bases, and 18 bases separated the two germline ends. In DNA form, the CDR3 reads TGTGCCAGCTCCGAAGCCCCCGGGGATGGTGGCTACACCTTC. It is translated as CASSEAPGDGGYTF.

The V gene is TRBV9, the J gene TRBJ1-4, with 7 bases identical to TRBD1. The CDR3 contains 14 residues. Germline V gene data show CDR1 as SGDLS and CDR2 as YYNGEE. V gave up 0 bases and J gave up 8 bases; unmatched junction bases: 4. The CDR3 region has the DNA TGTGCCAGCAGCGTAGGCAGGGGGGAGGAAAAACTGTTTTTT. It codes for CASSVGRGEEKLFF. The complete variable domain, with remaining parts taken from reference TRBV9 and TRBJ1-4, reads DSGVTQTPKHLITATGQRVTLRCSPRSGDLSVYWYQQSLDQGLQFLIQYYNGEERAKGNILERFSAQQFPDLHSELNLSSLELGDSALYFCASSVGRGEEKLFFGSGTQLSVL.

The CDR3 bases are TGTGCCAGCAGTTTAACGGGTCCCGGGGAGCTGTTTTTT. As protein: CASSLTGPGELFF. The V call is TRBV28, the J call TRBJ2-2; D is unclear. The V gene lost 2 bases and the J gene lost 6 bases, with 7 bases spanning the gap. The CDR3 covers 13 residues. Looked up from germline, CDR1 is MDHEN and CDR2 is SYDVKM.

This clone was recorded once. This chain links TRBV6-2 or TRBV6-3 with TRBJ2-7; 14 nucleotides agree with TRBD2. CDR1 and CDR2 from the germline V gene are MNHEY and SVGEGT. Trimming cost V 4 bases and J 9 bases; bases outside gene matches: 8. The CDR3 extends over 15 amino acids. The CDR3 coding sequence is TGTGCCAGCAGTTTGGGACTAGCGGGAGTGGTCGGGCAGTACTTC. Translated: CASSLGLAGVVGQYF.

The chain is built from TRBV12-3 or TRBV12-4 and TRBJ1-2; D is unresolved. Trimming cost V 7 bases and J 8 bases, with 14 bases left between them. This CDR3 region has 12 residues. CDR3 residues: CASTLRASGYTF. CDR3 sequence (DNA): TGTGCCAGCACCCTTCGGGCAAGCGGCTACACCTTC.

The rearrangement uses TRBV5-1 and TRBJ2-7; possible D gene TRBD1, 6 bases. Trimming pared 4 bases from V and 6 bases from J, leaving 14 bases between. Germline-derived CDR1 and CDR2 are SGHRS and YFSETQ. The CDR3 sequence is 13 residues long. As DNA, the CDR3 is TGCGCCAGCAGCCCCGGACAGAGGCTCGAGCAGTACTTC. This gives the protein CASSPGQRLEQYF.

The V call is TRBV19, the J call TRBJ2-7, with a possible D match to TRBD1 (5 bases). The CDR3 length is 12 residues. The germline gives CDR1 LNHDA, CDR2 SQIVND (reference sequence). V lost 8 bases and J 1 base, leaving 9 bases between the germline ends. The CDR3 coding sequence is TGTGCCAGTGGTCAGGGTTCCTACGAGCAGTACTTC. This translates into CASGQGSYEQYF.

The chain combines TRBV4-1 with TRBJ2-4; D gene ambiguous. V gave up 5 bases and J gave up 0 bases, with 2 bases separating them. In germline, CDR1 is MGHRA, CDR2 YSYEKL. The CDR3 is made up of 12 amino acids. The CDR3 is CASSSAKNIQYF. The CDR3 DNA is TGCGCCAGCAGCTCAGCCAAAAACATTCAGTACTTC.